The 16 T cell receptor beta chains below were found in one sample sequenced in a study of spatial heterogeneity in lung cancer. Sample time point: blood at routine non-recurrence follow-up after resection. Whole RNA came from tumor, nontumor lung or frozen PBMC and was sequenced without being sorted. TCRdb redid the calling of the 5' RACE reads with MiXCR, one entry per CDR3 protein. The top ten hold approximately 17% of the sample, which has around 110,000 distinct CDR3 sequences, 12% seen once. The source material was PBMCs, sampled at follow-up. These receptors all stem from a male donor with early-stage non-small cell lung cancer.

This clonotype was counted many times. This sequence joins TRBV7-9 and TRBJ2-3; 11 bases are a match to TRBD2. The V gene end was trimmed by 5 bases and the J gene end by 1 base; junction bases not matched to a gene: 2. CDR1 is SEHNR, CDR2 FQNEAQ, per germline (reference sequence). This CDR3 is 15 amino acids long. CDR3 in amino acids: CASSLLAGGTDTQYF. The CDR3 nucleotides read TGTGCCAGCAGCCTACTAGCGGGGGGCACAGATACGCAGTATTTT.

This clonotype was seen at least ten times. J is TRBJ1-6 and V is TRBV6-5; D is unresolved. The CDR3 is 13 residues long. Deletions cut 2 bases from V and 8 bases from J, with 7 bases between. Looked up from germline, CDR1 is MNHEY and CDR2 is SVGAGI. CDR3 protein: CASSYPGDSPLHF. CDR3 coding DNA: TGTGCCAGCAGTTACCCCGGGGATTCACCCCTCCACTTT.

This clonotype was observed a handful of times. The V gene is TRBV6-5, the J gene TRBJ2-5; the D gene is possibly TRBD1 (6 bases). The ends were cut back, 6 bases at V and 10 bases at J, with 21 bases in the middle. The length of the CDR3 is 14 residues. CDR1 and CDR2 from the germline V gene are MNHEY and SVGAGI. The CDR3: CASRSGHSNFFQYF. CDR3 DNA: TGTGCCAGCAGATCGGGACACTCCAATTTCTTCCAGTACTTC.

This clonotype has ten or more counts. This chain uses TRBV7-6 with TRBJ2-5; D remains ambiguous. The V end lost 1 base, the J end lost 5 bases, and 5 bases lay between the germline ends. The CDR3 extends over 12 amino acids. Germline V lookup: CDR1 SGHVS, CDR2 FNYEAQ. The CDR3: CASSLGLETQYF. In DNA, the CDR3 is TGTGCCAGCAGCTTAGGCTTGGAGACCCAGTACTTC.

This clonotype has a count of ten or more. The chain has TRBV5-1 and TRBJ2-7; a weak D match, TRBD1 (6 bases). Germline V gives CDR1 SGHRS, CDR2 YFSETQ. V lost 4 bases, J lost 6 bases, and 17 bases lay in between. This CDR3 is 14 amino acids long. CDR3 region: CASSAGDRMSEQYF. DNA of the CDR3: TGCGCCAGCAGCGCAGGAGACAGGATGTCCGAGCAGTACTTC. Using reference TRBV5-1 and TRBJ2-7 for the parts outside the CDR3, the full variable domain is KAGVTQTPRYLIKTRGQQVTLSCSPISGHRSVSWYQQTPGQGLQFLFEYFSETQRNKGNFPGRFSGRQFSNSRSEMNVSTLELGDSALYLCASSAGDRMSEQYFGPGTRLTVT.

The CDR3 DNA follows: TGCGCCAGCAACGACAGGGTTGGCTACGAGCAGTACTTC. Its protein is CASNDRVGYEQYF. The genes are TRBV5-1 and TRBJ2-7; the match to TRBD1 covers 7 bases. The CDR3 runs to 13 residues. Germline CDR1 is SGHRS and CDR2 is YFSETQ. The J segment lost 3 bases and the V segment lost 6 bases, leaving 6 bases of the junction unmatched.

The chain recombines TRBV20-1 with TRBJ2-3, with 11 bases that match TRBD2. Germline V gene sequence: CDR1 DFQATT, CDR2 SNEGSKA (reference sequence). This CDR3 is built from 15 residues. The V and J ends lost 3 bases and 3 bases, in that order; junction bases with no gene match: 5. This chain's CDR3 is CSARPGLAVTDTQYF. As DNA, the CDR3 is TGCAGTGCTAGGCCGGGACTAGCGGTGACAGATACGCAGTATTTT.

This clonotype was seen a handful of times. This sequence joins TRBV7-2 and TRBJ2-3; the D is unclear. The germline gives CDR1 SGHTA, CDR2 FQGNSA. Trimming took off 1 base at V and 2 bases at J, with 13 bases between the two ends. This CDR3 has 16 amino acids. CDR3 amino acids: CASSLVSGRLTDTQYF. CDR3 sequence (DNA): TGTGCCAGCAGCTTAGTTTCGGGCAGGCTCACAGATACGCAGTATTTT.

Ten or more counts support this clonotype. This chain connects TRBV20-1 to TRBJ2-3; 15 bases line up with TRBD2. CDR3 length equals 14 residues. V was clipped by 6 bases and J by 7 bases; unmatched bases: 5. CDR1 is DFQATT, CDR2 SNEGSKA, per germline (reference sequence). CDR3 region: CSALGLAGGHTQYF. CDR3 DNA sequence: TGCAGTGCCCTAGGACTAGCGGGGGGGCATACGCAGTATTTT.

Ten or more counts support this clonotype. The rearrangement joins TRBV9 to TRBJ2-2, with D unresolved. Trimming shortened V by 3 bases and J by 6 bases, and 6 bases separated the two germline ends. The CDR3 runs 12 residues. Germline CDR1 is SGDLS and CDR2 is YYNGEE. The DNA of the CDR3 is TGTGCCAGCAGCGAGGACCCCGGGGAGCTGTTTTTT. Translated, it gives CASSEDPGELFF.

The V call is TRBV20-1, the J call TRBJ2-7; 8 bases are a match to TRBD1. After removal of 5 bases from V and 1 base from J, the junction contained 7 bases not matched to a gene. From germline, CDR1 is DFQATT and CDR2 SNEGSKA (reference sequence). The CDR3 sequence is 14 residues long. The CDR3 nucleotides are TGCAGTGCTCAAGTAGGGACAGGATCCTACGAGCAGTACTTC. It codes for CSAQVGTGSYEQYF.

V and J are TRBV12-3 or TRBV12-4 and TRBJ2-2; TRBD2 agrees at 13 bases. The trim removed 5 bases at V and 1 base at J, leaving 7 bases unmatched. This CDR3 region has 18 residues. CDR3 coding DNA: TGTGCCAGCAGTCTCCGACTAGCGGGGGGCCTGAACACCGGGGAGCTGTTTTTT. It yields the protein CASSLRLAGGLNTGELFF.

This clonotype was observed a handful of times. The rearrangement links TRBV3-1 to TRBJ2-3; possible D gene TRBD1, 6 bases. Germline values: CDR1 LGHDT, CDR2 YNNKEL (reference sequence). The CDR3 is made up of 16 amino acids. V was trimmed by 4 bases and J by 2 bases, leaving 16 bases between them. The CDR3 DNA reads TGTGCCAGCAGCCGGGACCGGGACACCTACACAGATACGCAGTATTTT. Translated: CASSRDRDTYTDTQYF.

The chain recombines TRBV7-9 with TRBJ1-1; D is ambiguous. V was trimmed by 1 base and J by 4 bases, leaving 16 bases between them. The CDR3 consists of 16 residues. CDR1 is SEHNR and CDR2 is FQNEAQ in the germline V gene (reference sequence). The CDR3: CASSLGVLGGGTEAFF. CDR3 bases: TGTGCCAGCAGCTTAGGTGTACTCGGAGGCGGCACTGAAGCTTTCTTT.

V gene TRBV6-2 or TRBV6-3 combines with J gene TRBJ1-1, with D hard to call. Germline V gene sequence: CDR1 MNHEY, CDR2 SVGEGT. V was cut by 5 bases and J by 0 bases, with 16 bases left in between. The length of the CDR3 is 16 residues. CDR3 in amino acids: CASSRPSTALNTEAFF. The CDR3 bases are TGTGCCAGCAGTCGCCCCTCGACGGCATTGAACACTGAAGCTTTCTTT.

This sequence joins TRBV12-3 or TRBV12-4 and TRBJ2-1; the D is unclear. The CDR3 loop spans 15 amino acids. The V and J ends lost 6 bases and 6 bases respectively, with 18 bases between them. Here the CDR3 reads CASSKQIFLGNEQFF. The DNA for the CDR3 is TGTGCCAGCAGCAAACAGATCTTTTTGGGCAATGAGCAGTTCTTC.